This T cell receptor beta chain was retrieved from a study of T-cell reconstitution after alpha-beta-depleted transplantation in children. Preparation of the TCRbeta library used unique molecular identifiers. TCRdb re-called the PCR reads with MiXCR, one entry per CDR3 protein. The sample gives a few hundred thousand distinct CDR3 sequences, approximately 11% of which show up once; nearly 5.5% is in the top ten. Source: PBMCs from the stem cell graft donor, taken from the stem cell graft. The TCR originated in a human donor who donated a stem cell graft to a child with acute myeloid leukemia.

The CDR3 sequence: CASRFGAADEQFF. CDR3 coding DNA: TGTGCCAGTAGGTTTGGGGCAGCGGATGAGCAGTTCTTC. The chain couples TRBV19 to TRBJ2-1; D is possibly TRBD1 or TRBD2 (5 bases each). Per the germline V gene, CDR1 is LNHDA and CDR2 is SQIVND (reference sequence). There are 13 residues in the CDR3. Deletions cut 6 bases from V and 8 bases from J, with 14 bases between.